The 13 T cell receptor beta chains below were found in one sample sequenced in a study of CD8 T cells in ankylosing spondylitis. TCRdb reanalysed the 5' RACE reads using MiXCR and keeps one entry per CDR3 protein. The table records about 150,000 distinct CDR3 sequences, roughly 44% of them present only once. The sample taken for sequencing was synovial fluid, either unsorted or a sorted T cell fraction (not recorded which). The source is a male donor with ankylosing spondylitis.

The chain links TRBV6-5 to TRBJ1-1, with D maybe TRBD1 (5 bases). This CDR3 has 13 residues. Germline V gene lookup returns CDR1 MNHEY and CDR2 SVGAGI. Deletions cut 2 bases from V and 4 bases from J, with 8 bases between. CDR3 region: CASSYHRFTEAFF. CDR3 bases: TGTGCCAGCAGTTACCACAGGTTCACTGAAGCTTTCTTT.

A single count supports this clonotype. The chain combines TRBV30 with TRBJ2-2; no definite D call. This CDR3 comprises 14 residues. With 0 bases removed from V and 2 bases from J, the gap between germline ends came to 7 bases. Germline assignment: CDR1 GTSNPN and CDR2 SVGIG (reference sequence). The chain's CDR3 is CAWSVAVNTGELFF. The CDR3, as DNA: TGTGCCTGGAGTGTCGCGGTTAACACCGGGGAGCTGTTTTTT.

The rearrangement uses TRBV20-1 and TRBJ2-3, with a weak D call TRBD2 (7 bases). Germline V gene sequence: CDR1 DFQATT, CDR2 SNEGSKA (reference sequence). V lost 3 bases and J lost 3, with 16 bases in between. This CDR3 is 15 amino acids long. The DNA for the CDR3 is TGCAGTGCTAGGGAAACGGGGGGCGAAACAGATACGCAGTATTTT. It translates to CSARETGGETDTQYF.

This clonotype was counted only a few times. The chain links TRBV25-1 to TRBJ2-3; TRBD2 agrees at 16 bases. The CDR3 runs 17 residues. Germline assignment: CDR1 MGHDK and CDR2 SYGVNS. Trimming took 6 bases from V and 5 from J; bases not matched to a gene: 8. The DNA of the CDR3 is TGTGCCAGCAGCCCCGGGACTAGCGGGGGGGCCGTAGATACGCAGTATTTT. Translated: CASSPGTSGGAVDTQYF.

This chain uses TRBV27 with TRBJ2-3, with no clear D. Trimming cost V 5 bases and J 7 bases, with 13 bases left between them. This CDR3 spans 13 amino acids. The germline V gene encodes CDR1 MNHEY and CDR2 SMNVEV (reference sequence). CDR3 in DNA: TGTGCCAGCAGTCCCCTCGCGTTCAATACGCAGTATTTT. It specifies CASSPLAFNTQYF.

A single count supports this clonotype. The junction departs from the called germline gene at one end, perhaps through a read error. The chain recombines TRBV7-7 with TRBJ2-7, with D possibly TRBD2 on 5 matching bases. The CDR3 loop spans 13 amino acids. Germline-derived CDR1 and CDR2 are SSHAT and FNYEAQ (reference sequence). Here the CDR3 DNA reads TGTGCTAGCAGCTTTCTGCCGGGGTACGAGCAGTACTTC. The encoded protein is CASSFLPGYEQYF. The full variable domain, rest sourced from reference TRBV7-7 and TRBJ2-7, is GAGVSQSPRYKVTKRGQDVTLRCDPISSHATLYWYQQALGQGPEFLTYFNYEAQPDKSGLPSDRFSAERPEGSISTLTIQRTEQRDSAMYRCASSFLPGYEQYFGPGTRLTVT.

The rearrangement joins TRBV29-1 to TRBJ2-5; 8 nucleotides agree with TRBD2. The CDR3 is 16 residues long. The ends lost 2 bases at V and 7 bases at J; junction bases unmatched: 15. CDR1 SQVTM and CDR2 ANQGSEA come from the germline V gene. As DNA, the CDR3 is TGCAGCGTTGAATCCCTTAGCGGGGACCCTGACAGGACCCAGTACTTC. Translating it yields CSVESLSGDPDRTQYF.

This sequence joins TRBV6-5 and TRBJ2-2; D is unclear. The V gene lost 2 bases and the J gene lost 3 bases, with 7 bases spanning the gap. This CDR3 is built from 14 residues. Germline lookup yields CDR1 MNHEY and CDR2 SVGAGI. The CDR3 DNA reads TGTGCCAGCAGTTACAATCCCTACACCGGGGAGCTGTTTTTT. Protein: CASSYNPYTGELFF.

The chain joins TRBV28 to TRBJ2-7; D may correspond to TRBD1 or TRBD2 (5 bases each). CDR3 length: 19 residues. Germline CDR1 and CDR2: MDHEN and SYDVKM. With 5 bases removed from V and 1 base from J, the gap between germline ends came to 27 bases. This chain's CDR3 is CASSALFRGPPDGSYEQYF. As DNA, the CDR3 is TGTGCCAGCAGTGCTCTTTTTCGGGGCCCACCCGACGGATCCTACGAGCAGTACTTC.

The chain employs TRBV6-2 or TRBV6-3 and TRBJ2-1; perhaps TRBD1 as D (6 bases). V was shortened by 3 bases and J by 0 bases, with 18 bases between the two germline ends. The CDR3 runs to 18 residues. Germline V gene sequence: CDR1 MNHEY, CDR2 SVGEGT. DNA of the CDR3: TGTGCCAGCAGTTATGTGTGGCGGACAGCGAGCTCCTACAATGAGCAGTTCTTC. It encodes CASSYVWRTASSYNEQFF.

Here the CDR3 reads CASSFRGAYNEQFF. CDR3 nucleotide sequence: TGCGCCAGCAGCTTCCGCGGCGCCTACAATGAGCAGTTCTTC. The rearrangement uses TRBV5-1 and TRBJ2-1; D is unresolved. Germline CDR1 SGHRS, CDR2 YFSETQ. The CDR3 totals 14 residues. V lost 2 bases to trimming and J lost 2 bases, with 8 bases between them.

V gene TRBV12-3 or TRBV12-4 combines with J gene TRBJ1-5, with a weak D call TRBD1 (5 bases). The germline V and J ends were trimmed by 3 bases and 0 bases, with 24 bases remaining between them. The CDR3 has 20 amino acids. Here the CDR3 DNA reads TGTGCCAGCAGTTTGGGGTTTCAGGGACCGGCCTGGGGTAGCAATCAGCCCCAGCATTTT. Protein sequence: CASSLGFQGPAWGSNQPQHF.

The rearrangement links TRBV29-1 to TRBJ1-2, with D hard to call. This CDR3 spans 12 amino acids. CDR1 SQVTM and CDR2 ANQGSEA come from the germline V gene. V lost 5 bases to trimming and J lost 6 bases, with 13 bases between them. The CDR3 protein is CSVIGPGNGYTF. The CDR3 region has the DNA TGCAGCGTTATCGGGCCGGGAAATGGCTACACCTTC.